These 17 T cell receptor beta chains were sequenced from one sample in a study of blood T cells in healthy people across ages. A second PCR of roughly 7 to 11 cycles used a sample-barcoded 5' primer and a J-beta primer mix. Using its own MiXCR run on the 5' RACE reads, TCRdb lists one record per CDR3 protein. The data show some 1,500,000 distinct CDR3 sequences, with around 40% seen just once and roughly 3.7% held by the top ten. Sequenced material: blood. The receptors were sampled from a woman aged 18-29 years in good health.

This chain joins TRBV7-9 and TRBJ1-6; maybe TRBD1 (5 bases). CDR3 length: 16 residues. V lost 3 bases, J lost 8 bases, and 17 bases lay in between. From germline, CDR1 is SEHNR and CDR2 FQNEAQ (reference sequence). As DNA, the CDR3 is TGTGCCAGCAGCTTTTCGGGATCCAGGGCCGATTCACCCCTCCACTTT. It is translated as CASSFSGSRADSPLHF.

The chain is built from TRBV24-1 and TRBJ1-6; TRBD1 agrees at 7 bases. Germline V lookup: CDR1 KGHDR, CDR2 SFDVKD. The CDR3 contains 14 residues. J was trimmed by 7 bases and V by 11 bases; bases with no gene match: 10. CDR3 loop: CAIATGNWNSPLHF. As DNA, the CDR3 is TGTGCCATCGCGACAGGGAATTGGAATTCACCCCTCCACTTT.

This chain joins TRBV5-1 and TRBJ2-3, with a weak D call TRBD1 (6 bases). There are 16 residues in the CDR3. Germline loops: CDR1 SGHRS, CDR2 YFSETQ. Trimming took 2 bases from V and 4 from J, leaving 17 bases between them. This chain's CDR3 is CASSFGVGQLADTQYF. As DNA, the CDR3 is TGCGCCAGCAGCTTCGGGGTTGGACAGTTGGCAGATACGCAGTATTTT.

V usage is TRBV20-1 and J usage is TRBJ2-1, with 12 bases aligning to TRBD2. With V trimmed by 0 bases and J by 2 bases, 5 bases remained unmatched. Germline lookup yields CDR1 DFQATT and CDR2 SNEGSKA (reference sequence). CDR3 length: 17 residues. CDR3 sequence (DNA): TGCAGTGCTAGAGATTTCGGACTAGCGGGGACCTACAATGAGCAGTTCTTC. Its translation is CSARDFGLAGTYNEQFF.

V gene TRBV20-1 combines with J gene TRBJ2-7; 7 bases align to TRBD1. Germline CDR1 reads DFQATT; CDR2 reads SNEGSKA (reference sequence). Trimming removed 6 bases from V and 2 bases from J; junction bases left unmatched: 7. CDR3 length equals 13 residues. The CDR3 nucleotides read TGCAGTGCCGACAGGGATGATACCTACGAGCAGTACTTC. Its protein product is CSADRDDTYEQYF.

The chain combines TRBV4-1 with TRBJ1-2; 7 bases agree with TRBD1. Germline V CDR1 and CDR2: MGHRA, YSYEKL. This CDR3 region has 14 residues. Trimming cost V 7 bases and J 4 bases; bases outside gene matches: 9. CDR3 amino acids: CASTDPGQIYGYTF. The CDR3, as DNA: TGCGCCAGCACCGACCCGGGACAGATCTATGGCTACACCTTC.

V gene TRBV20-1 combines with J gene TRBJ1-1; no definite D call. Germline assignment: CDR1 DFQATT and CDR2 SNEGSKA (reference sequence). Trimming stripped 0 bases from V and 1 base from J, with 15 bases between. This CDR3 comprises 16 residues. The CDR3 DNA is TGCAGTGCTAGAGATCCTGGCCAGTATGGGAACACTGAAGCTTTCTTT. Its protein is CSARDPGQYGNTEAFF.

CDR3 protein: CASSPARGRNNEQYF. CDR3 DNA: TGTGCCAGCTCACCCGCCCGGGGTAGGAACAATGAGCAGTACTTC. This chain joins TRBV18 and TRBJ2-1; weak D call: TRBD2 (5 bases). The DNA end is a closer match to TRBJ2-7, so the J assignment may be wrong. Germline loops: CDR1 KGHSH, CDR2 LQKENI. The CDR3 covers 15 residues.

A word on this clonotype: A much larger clone differs by one base, so this may be a read error. J is TRBJ1-2 and V is TRBV6-5; D unclear. This CDR3 spans 14 amino acids. Germline CDR1 and CDR2: MNHEY and SVGAGI. V was trimmed by 5 bases and J by 4 bases, leaving 14 bases between them. The CDR3 spells CASSPDMAVYGYTF. CDR3 nucleotides: TGTGCCAGCAGTCCTGACATGGCGGTCTATGGCTACACCTTC.

Only a few counts were recorded for this clonotype. V and J are TRBV20-1 and TRBJ1-1; TRBD1 agrees at 9 bases. Germline values: CDR1 DFQATT, CDR2 SNEGSKA (reference sequence). There are 14 residues in the CDR3. V trimming: 3 bases; J trimming: 3 bases; junction bases outside the gene matches: 5. The CDR3 nucleotides are TGCAGTGCTAGGATACAGGGGGCAGACACTGAAGCTTTCTTT. Protein product: CSARIQGADTEAFF.

This sequence joins TRBV9 and TRBJ1-1, with D perhaps matching TRBD1 (5 bases). Per germline, CDR1 SGDLS and CDR2 YYNGEE. V was shortened by 0 bases and J by 0 bases, with 18 bases between the two germline ends. There are 18 residues in the CDR3. The CDR3 nucleotides read TGTGCCAGCAGCGTAGGGGTCCATAGGGGAAGAATGAACACTGAAGCTTTCTTT. It is translated as CASSVGVHRGRMNTEAFF.

The chain links TRBV6-2 or TRBV6-3 to TRBJ1-1; D is possibly TRBD1 (5 bases). The V gene lost 4 bases and the J gene lost 7 bases, with 16 bases spanning the gap. CDR1 and CDR2 from the germline V gene are MNHEY and SVGEGT. This CDR3 region has 14 residues. The CDR3 DNA follows: TGTGCCAGCAGTTTTCGGGCCGATGACAGTGAAGCTTTCTTT. The encoded protein is CASSFRADDSEAFF.

This clonotype turned up a few times. The chain recombines TRBV4-3 with TRBJ2-6, with D tentatively TRBD1 (6 bases). Germline CDR1 is LGHNA and CDR2 is YSLEER. V lost 0 bases to trimming and J lost 2 bases, with 14 bases between them. The CDR3 sequence is 18 residues long. CDR3 in DNA: TGCGCCAGCAGCCAAGATGGGCAGGGGATTCCTGGGGCCAACGTCCTGACTTTC. Residues: CASSQDGQGIPGANVLTF.

This clonotype turned up a few times. The J gene is TRBJ1-2, the V gene TRBV5-5, with 7 bases fitting TRBD1. The germline V gene encodes CDR1 SGHKS and CDR2 YYEKEE (reference sequence). The trim removed 4 bases at V and 4 bases at J, leaving 10 bases unmatched. The CDR3 consists of 15 residues. CDR3 in DNA: TGTGCCAGCAGCCCGGGACAGAGCGTTCTCTATGGCTACACCTTC. Protein: CASSPGQSVLYGYTF. The variable domain in full, with the rest retrieved from reference TRBV5-5 and TRBJ1-2, is DAGVTQSPTHLIKTRGQQVTLRCSPISGHKSVSWYQQVLGQGPQFIFQYYEKEERGRGNFPDRFSARQFPNYSSELNVNALLLGDSALYLCASSPGQSVLYGYTFGSGTRLTVV.

This chain uses TRBV4-3 with TRBJ1-6, with unresolved D. Per the germline V gene, CDR1 is LGHNA and CDR2 is YSLEER. Between the trimmed V and J ends, which lost 4 bases and 4 bases, there was a span of 8 bases. CDR3 length equals 14 residues. The CDR3 DNA reads as TGCGCCAGCAGCCGGACGGAGTATAATTCACCCCTCCACTTT. Its translation: CASSRTEYNSPLHF.

The table lists this clonotype with many counts. This chain joins TRBV7-2 and TRBJ2-7; D unresolved. The ends were cut back, 4 bases at V and 4 bases at J, with 5 bases in the middle. The germline gives CDR1 SGHTA, CDR2 FQGNSA. The CDR3 covers 11 residues. CDR3 sequence reads: CASSSQYEQYF. The DNA of the CDR3 is TGTGCCAGCAGCTCCCAATACGAGCAGTACTTC.

This clonotype was seen a few times. The chain carries TRBV9 and TRBJ2-7; perhaps TRBD1 as D (6 bases). The CDR3 contains 16 residues. Trimming removed 1 base at V and 0 bases at J, with 14 bases between. Germline V lookup: CDR1 SGDLS, CDR2 YYNGEE. CDR3 sequence: CASSVSPGQASYEQYF. The CDR3 coding sequence is TGTGCCAGCAGCGTATCCCCGGGACAAGCCTCCTACGAGCAGTACTTC.